The clone carrying this T cell receptor beta chain was seen a single time. The data derive from a study of control samples from healthy donors and cancer patients. The data were produced by immunoSEQ multiplex PCR, yet TCRdb's version contains in-frame clones alone and is incomplete. The sample includes tens of thousands of clones, over 75% seen only once; the top ten take under 5%. CDR3 length: 16 residues. The V and J ends lost 5 bases and 6 bases respectively, with 19 bases between them. Germline V gene lookup returns CDR1 LNHNV and CDR2 YYDKDF (reference sequence). This chain links TRBV15 with TRBJ1-4, with unresolved D. The receptor's source is a woman in her forties or fifties in good health. The sample comprised blood. The chain's CDR3 is CATSQSPVLDYEKLFF. In nucleotides, the CDR3 is TGTGCCACCAGCCAATCTCCTGTCCTTGATTATGAAAAACTGTTTTTT.